A single sample gave rise to the 2 T cell receptor beta chains below, sequenced in a study of cytomegalovirus exposure and HLA in healthy donors. Measured with immunoSEQ multiplex PCR; TCRdb has only the in-frame clones, and not every one. Counted here are around 98,000 clones, roughly 87% occurring once; the ten biggest clones make up about 6.5%. Specimen: PBMCs. Every receptor here comes from a man aged 18 to 30 in good health and CMV-seropositive.

The V gene is TRBV18, the J gene TRBJ1-3; no firm D call. Per the germline V gene, CDR1 is KGHSH and CDR2 is LQKENI. This CDR3 spans 13 amino acids. V dropped 2 bases and J dropped 8 bases, with 10 bases sitting between them. The CDR3: CASSPGDIDTIYF. The CDR3 DNA reads TGTGCCAGCTCACCAGGAGATATAGACACCATATATTTT.

The J gene is TRBJ2-7, the V gene TRBV27; the match to TRBD1 covers 10 bases. V was pared by 7 bases and J by 8 bases, with 5 bases of the junction left unmatched. The V gene's germline CDR1 is MNHEY and CDR2 SMNVEV (reference sequence). The length of the CDR3 is 12 residues. This CDR3 reads CASMGQGMKQYF. The CDR3 nucleotides read TGTGCCAGCATGGGACAGGGGATGAAGCAGTACTTC.